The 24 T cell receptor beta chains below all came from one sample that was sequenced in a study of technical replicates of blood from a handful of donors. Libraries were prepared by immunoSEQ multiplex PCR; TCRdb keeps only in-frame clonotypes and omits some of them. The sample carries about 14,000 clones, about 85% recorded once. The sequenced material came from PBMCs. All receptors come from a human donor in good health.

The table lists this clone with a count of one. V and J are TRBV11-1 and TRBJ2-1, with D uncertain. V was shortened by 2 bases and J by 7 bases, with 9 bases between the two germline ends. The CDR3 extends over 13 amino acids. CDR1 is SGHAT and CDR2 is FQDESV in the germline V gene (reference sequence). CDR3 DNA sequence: TGTGCCAGCAGCTTACCCCCCCGGAATGAGCAGTTCTTC. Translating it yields CASSLPPRNEQFF.

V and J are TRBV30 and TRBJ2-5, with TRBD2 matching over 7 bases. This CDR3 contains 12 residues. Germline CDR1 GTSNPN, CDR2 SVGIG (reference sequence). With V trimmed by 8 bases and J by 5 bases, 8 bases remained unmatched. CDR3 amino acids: CAGGGRLETQYF. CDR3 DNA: TGTGCCGGGGGGGGGAGGTTGGAGACCCAGTACTTC.

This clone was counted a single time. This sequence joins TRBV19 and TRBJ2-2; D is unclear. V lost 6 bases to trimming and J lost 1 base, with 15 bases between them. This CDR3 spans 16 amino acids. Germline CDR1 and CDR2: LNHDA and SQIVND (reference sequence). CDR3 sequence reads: CASRHTSKKNTGELFF. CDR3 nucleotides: TGTGCCAGTAGACATACGTCCAAAAAGAACACCGGGGAGCTGTTTTTT. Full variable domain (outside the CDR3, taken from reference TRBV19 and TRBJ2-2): DGGITQSPKYLFRKEGQNVTLSCEQNLNHDAMYWYRQDPGQGLRLIYYSQIVNDFQKGDIAEGYSVSREKKESFPLTVTSAQKNPTAFYLCASRHTSKKNTGELFFGEGSRLTVL.

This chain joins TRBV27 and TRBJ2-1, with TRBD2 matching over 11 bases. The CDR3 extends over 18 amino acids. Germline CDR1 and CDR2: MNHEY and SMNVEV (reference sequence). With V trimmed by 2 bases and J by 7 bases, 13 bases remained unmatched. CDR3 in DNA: TGTGCCAGCAGTTTAAGGGTCGGGTTAGCGGGAGGGGGGAATGAGCAGTTCTTC. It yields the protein CASSLRVGLAGGGNEQFF.

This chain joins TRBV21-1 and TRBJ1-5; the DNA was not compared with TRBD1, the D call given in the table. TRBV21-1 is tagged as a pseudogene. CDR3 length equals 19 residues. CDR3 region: CASSRVLTGKGRSNQPQHF. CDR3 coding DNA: TGTGCCAGCAGCCGAGTCTTGACAGGGAAGGGACGTAGCAATCAGCCCCAGCATTTT.

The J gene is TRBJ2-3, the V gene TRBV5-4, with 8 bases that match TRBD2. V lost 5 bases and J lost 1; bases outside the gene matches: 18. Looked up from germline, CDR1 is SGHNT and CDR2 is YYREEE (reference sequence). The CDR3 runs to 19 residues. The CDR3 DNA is TGTGCCAGCAGTTGGGGGGGGTTACGCGGGAGGACGGGCACAGATACGCAGTATTTT. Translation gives CASSWGGLRGRTGTDTQYF.

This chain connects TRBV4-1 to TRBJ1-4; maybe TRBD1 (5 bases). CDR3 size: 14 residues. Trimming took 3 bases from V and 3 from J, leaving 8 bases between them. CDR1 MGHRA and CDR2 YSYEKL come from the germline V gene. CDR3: CASSHGDSNEKLFF. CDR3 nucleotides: TGCGCCAGCAGCCACGGGGACTCTAATGAAAAACTGTTTTTT.

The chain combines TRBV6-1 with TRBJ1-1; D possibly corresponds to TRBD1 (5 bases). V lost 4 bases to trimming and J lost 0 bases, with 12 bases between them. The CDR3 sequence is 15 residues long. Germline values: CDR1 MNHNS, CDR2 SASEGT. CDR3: CASSGSWGVNTEAFF. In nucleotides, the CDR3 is TGTGCCAGCAGTGGGTCCTGGGGGGTGAACACTGAAGCTTTCTTT.

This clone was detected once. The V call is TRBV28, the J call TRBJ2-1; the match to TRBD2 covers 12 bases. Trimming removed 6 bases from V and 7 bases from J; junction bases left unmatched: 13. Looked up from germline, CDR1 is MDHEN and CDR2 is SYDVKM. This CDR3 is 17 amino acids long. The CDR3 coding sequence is TGTGCCAGCAGCGAGACTAGCGGGAGTATTAGGGGAAATGAGCAGTTCTTC. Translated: CASSETSGSIRGNEQFF.

The CDR3 region has the DNA TGTGCCTGGGTCGAAAGGGGGGGGGTCGGCTATGGCTACACCTTC. It codes for CAWVERGGVGYGYTF. The V gene is TRBV30, the J gene TRBJ1-2; D may be TRBD1 (6 bases). CDR1 GTSNPN and CDR2 SVGIG come from the germline V gene (reference sequence). V gave up 5 bases and J gave up 4 bases, with 20 bases separating them. This CDR3 region has 15 residues.

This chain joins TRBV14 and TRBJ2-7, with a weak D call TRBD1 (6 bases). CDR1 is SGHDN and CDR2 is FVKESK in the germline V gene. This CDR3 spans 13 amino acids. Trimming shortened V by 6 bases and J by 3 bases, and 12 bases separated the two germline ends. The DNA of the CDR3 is TGTGCCAGCAGACAGGGTGAAGGCTACGAGCAGTACTTC. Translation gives CASRQGEGYEQYF.

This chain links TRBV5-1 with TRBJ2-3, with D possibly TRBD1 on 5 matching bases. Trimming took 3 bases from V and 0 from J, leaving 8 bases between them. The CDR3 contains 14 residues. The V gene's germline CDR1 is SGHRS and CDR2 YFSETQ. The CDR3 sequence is CASSSDMSTDTQYF. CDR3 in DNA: TGCGCCAGCAGCTCGGACATGAGCACAGATACGCAGTATTTT.

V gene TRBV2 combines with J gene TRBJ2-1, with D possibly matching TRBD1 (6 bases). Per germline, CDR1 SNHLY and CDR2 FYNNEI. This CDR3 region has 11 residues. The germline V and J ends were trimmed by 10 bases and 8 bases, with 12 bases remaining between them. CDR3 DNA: TGTGCCAAAACAGGGATAGATGAGCAGTTCTTC. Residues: CAKTGIDEQFF.

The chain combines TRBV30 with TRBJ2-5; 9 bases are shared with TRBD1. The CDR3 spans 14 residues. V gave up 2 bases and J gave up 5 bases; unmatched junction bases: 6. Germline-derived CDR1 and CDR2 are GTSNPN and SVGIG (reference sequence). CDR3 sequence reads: CAWSPGTGTETQYF. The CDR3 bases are TGTGCCTGGAGTCCCGGGACAGGGACGGAGACCCAGTACTTC.

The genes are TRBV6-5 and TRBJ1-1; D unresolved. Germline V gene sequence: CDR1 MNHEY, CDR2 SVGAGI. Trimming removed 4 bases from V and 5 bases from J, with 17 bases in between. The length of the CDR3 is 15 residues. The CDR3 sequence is CASSSPKRERTEAFF. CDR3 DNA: TGTGCCAGCAGTTCCCCAAAGAGGGAGAGGACTGAAGCTTTCTTT.

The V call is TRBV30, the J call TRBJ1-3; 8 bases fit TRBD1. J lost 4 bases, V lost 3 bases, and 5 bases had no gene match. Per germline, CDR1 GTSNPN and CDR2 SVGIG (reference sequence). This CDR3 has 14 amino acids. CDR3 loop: CAWRGGQGGNTIYF. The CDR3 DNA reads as TGTGCCTGGAGGGGAGGACAGGGAGGAAACACCATATATTTT.

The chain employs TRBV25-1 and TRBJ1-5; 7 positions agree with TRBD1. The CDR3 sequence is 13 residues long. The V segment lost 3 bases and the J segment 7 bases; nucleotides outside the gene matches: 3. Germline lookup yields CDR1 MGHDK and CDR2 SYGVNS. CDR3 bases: TGTGCCAGCAGTGAGCAGGGGGGACAGCCCCAGCATTTT. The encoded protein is CASSEQGGQPQHF.

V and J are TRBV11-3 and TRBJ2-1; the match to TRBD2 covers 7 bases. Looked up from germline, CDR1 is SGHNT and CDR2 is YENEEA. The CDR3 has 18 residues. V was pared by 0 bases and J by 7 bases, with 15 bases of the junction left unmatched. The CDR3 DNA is TGTGCCAGCAGCTTAGAGCAGTCCGGGACCGGGGGGTGGAATGAGCAGTTCTTC. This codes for CASSLEQSGTGGWNEQFF.

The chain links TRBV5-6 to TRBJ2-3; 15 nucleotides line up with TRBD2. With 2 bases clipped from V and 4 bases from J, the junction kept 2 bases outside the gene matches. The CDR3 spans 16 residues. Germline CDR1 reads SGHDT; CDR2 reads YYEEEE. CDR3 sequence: CASSFGLAGGADTQYF. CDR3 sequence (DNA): TGTGCCAGCAGCTTTGGACTAGCGGGAGGGGCAGATACGCAGTATTTT. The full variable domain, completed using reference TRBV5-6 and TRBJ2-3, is DAGVTQSPTHLIKTRGQQVTLRCSPKSGHDTVSWYQQALGQGPQFIFQYYEEEERQRGNFPDRFSGHQFPNYSSELNVNALLLGDSALYLCASSFGLAGGADTQYFGPGTRLTVL.

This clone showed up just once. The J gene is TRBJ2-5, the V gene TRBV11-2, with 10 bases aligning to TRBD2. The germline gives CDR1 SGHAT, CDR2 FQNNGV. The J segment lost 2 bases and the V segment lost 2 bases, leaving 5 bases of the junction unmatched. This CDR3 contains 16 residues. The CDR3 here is CASSLRLAGGQETQYF. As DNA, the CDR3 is TGTGCCAGCAGCTTAAGACTAGCGGGCGGGCAAGAGACCCAGTACTTC.

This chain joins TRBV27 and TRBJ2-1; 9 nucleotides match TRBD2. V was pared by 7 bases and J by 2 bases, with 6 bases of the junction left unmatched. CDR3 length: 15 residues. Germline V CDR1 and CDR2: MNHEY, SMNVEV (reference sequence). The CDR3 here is CASTRAGGTYNEQFF. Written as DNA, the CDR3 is TGTGCCAGCACCCGAGCGGGAGGAACCTACAATGAGCAGTTCTTC.

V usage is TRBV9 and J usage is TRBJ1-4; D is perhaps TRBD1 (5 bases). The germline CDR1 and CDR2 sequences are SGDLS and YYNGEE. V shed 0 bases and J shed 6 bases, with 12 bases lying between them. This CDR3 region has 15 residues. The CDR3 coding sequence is TGTGCCAGCAGCGTAGGCGGGCGGGGGTATGAAAAACTGTTTTTT. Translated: CASSVGGRGYEKLFF.

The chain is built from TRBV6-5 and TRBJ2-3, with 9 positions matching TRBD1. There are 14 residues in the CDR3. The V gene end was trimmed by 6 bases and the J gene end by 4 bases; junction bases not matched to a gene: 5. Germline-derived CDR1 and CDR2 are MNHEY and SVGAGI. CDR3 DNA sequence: TGTGCCAGCAGGCCGGGGACAGGGTCAGATACGCAGTATTTT. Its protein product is CASRPGTGSDTQYF.

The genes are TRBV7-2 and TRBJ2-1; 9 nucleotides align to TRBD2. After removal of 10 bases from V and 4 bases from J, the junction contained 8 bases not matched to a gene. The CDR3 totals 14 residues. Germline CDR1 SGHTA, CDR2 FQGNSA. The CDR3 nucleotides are TGTGCCACCTACGTGACTAGCGGATACAATGAGCAGTTCTTC. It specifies CATYVTSGYNEQFF.